A single sample is the source of the 28 T cell receptor beta chains below, sequenced in a study of cytomegalovirus exposure and HLA in healthy donors. This PCR relied on a set of 60 Vbeta primers and 13 Jbeta primers. Some clones are missing from TCRdb's copy, which holds only in-frame ones; the method was immunoSEQ multiplex PCR. The table records around 200,000 clones, around 86% of them present only once. The sample taken for sequencing was PBMCs. Receptors were obtained from a woman aged 40 to 50 in good health and CMV-seronegative.

V usage is TRBV5-1 and J usage is TRBJ2-1, with TRBD2 matching 15 bases. CDR1 and CDR2 from the germline V gene are SGHRS and YFSETQ. Germline trimming cut 2 bases from V and 6 bases from J; bases unmatched to any gene: 6. This CDR3 has 17 amino acids. In DNA form, the CDR3 reads TGCGCCAGCAGCTTCTACGGACTAGCGGGGGGGTCCAATGAGCAGTTCTTC. Protein sequence: CASSFYGLAGGSNEQFF. Full variable domain (outside the CDR3, taken from reference TRBV5-1 and TRBJ2-1): KAGVTQTPRYLIKTRGQQVTLSCSPISGHRSVSWYQQTPGQGLQFLFEYFSETQRNKGNFPGRFSGRQFSNSRSEMNVSTLELGDSALYLCASSFYGLAGGSNEQFFGPGTRLTVL.

This chain uses TRBV7-9 with TRBJ2-1; D not resolved. The V gene's germline CDR1 is SEHNR and CDR2 FQNEAQ (reference sequence). CDR3 size: 14 residues. V shed 5 bases and J shed 7 bases, with 15 bases lying between them. The CDR3 spells CASSAQHPRNEQFF. The CDR3 region has the DNA TGTGCCAGCAGCGCACAGCATCCCCGGAATGAGCAGTTCTTC.

The chain links TRBV5-1 to TRBJ2-7, with D maybe TRBD1 (6 bases). The CDR3 extends over 14 amino acids. V dropped 5 bases and J dropped 0 bases, with 12 bases sitting between them. Germline loops: CDR1 SGHRS, CDR2 YFSETQ. CDR3 nucleotide sequence: TGCGCCAGCAGGAGTGGGGGCCTCTCCTACGAGCAGTACTTC. Translation: CASRSGGLSYEQYF.

The V gene is TRBV27, the J gene TRBJ1-1; 11 bases fit TRBD1. The V segment lost 6 bases and the J segment 2 bases; nucleotides outside the gene matches: 2. The CDR3 length is 14 residues. Germline-derived CDR1 and CDR2 are MNHEY and SMNVEV (reference sequence). CDR3 DNA: TGTGCCAGCAGGGGACAGGGGGTTAACACTGAAGCTTTCTTT. Translation: CASRGQGVNTEAFF.

The chain employs TRBV19 and TRBJ1-1; D uncertain. V was shortened by 9 bases and J by 5 bases, with 16 bases between the two germline ends. CDR1 is LNHDA, CDR2 SQIVND, per germline (reference sequence). CDR3 size: 13 residues. The CDR3 reads CASGPGRLTEAFF. CDR3 sequence (DNA): TGTGCCAGCGGGCCGGGGAGGTTGACTGAAGCTTTCTTT. Filled out from reference TRBV19 and TRBJ1-1, the complete variable domain reads DGGITQSPKYLFRKEGQNVTLSCEQNLNHDAMYWYRQDPGQGLRLIYYSQIVNDFQKGDIAEGYSVSREKKESFPLTVTSAQKNPTAFYLCASGPGRLTEAFFGQGTRLTVV.

This clone was seen a handful of times. This CDR3 reads CAWSPSLQGIEQFF. Written as DNA, the CDR3 is TGTGCCTGGAGTCCTTCTCTACAGGGAATCGAGCAGTTCTTC. This chain links TRBV30 with TRBJ2-1; weak D call: TRBD1 (6 bases). Germline V CDR1 and CDR2: GTSNPN, SVGIG (reference sequence). V lost 2 bases, J lost 10 bases, and 18 bases lay in between. The CDR3 length is 14 residues.

This chain joins TRBV6-1 and TRBJ1-1; D is unclear. Germline-derived CDR1 and CDR2 are MNHNS and SASEGT. The CDR3 runs 13 residues. With 3 bases removed from V and 4 bases from J, the gap between germline ends came to 9 bases. As DNA, the CDR3 is TGTGCCAGCAGTGAGCGGCTGGTCACTGAAGCTTTCTTT. Translated, it gives CASSERLVTEAFF.

The genes are TRBV19 and TRBJ1-5, with TRBD1 matching over 7 bases. The CDR3 length is 14 residues. Unmatched junction bases numbered 5, after V lost 6 bases and J lost 3 bases. Germline V gene sequence: CDR1 LNHDA, CDR2 SQIVND (reference sequence). This CDR3 reads CASRLTGNNQPQHF. DNA for the CDR3: TGTGCCAGTAGATTGACAGGGAACAATCAGCCCCAGCATTTT. The complete variable domain, with remaining parts taken from reference TRBV19 and TRBJ1-5, reads DGGITQSPKYLFRKEGQNVTLSCEQNLNHDAMYWYRQDPGQGLRLIYYSQIVNDFQKGDIAEGYSVSREKKESFPLTVTSAQKNPTAFYLCASRLTGNNQPQHFGDGTRLSIL.

This rearrangement joins TRBV7-8 to TRBJ1-1; D is unresolved. The length of the CDR3 is 13 residues. Trimming shortened V by 7 bases and J by 5 bases, and 14 bases separated the two germline ends. The V gene's germline CDR1 is SGHVS and CDR2 FQNEAQ. In DNA, the CDR3 is TGTGCCAGCACTTTCTCAAGGCGGACTGAAGCTTTCTTT. Protein product: CASTFSRRTEAFF.

J is TRBJ2-1 and V is TRBV7-3; TRBD2 matches 12 bases. The junction had 5 bases not matched to a gene; V was cut back by 2 bases and J by 9 bases. Germline V gives CDR1 SGHTA, CDR2 FQGTGA. The CDR3 sequence is 15 residues long. The CDR3 nucleotides are TGTGCCAGCAGCTTACAGCTAGCGGGAGGGAGTGAGCAGTTCTTC. Translated, it gives CASSLQLAGGSEQFF.

The chain joins TRBV7-9 to TRBJ1-4; no firm D call. Deletions cut 2 bases from V and 5 bases from J, with 9 bases between. Looked up from germline, CDR1 is SEHNR and CDR2 is FQNEAQ (reference sequence). This CDR3 spans 14 amino acids. CDR3 in DNA: TGTGCCAGCAGCTTATCCTCCCCCAATGAAAAACTGTTTTTT. Protein sequence: CASSLSSPNEKLFF.

This chain connects TRBV2 to TRBJ2-1; maybe TRBD1 (7 bases). Trimming shortened V by 6 bases and J by 2 bases, and 23 bases separated the two germline ends. The CDR3 loop spans 18 amino acids. Germline CDR1 reads SNHLY; CDR2 reads FYNNEI. The CDR3 reads CASRTEGASGSPYNEQFF. CDR3 sequence (DNA): TGTGCCAGCAGAACCGAGGGGGCAAGCGGGTCGCCCTACAATGAGCAGTTCTTC.

This sequence joins TRBV4-1 and TRBJ2-1, with D tentatively TRBD1 (6 bases). In germline, CDR1 is MGHRA, CDR2 YSYEKL. Trimming removed 0 bases at V and 0 bases at J, with 15 bases between. The CDR3 is 18 residues long. Here the CDR3 reads CASSQEGSTGSSYNEQFF. The CDR3 region has the DNA TGCGCCAGCAGCCAAGAAGGTTCGACAGGCAGCTCCTACAATGAGCAGTTCTTC.

The V call is TRBV7-2, the J call TRBJ2-7, with D possibly matching TRBD1 (6 bases). Germline assignment: CDR1 SGHTA and CDR2 FQGNSA. Trimming took 2 bases from V and 4 from J, leaving 12 bases between them. The CDR3 is made up of 14 amino acids. In DNA form, the CDR3 reads TGTGCCAGCAGCTTATTACAGGGAAGGTACGAGCAGTACTTC. Protein: CASSLLQGRYEQYF.

This clone came up a few times. The V and J genes are TRBV5-4 and TRBJ2-1; 8 bases align to TRBD1. Per the germline V gene, CDR1 is SGHNT and CDR2 is YYREEE (reference sequence). J lost 7 bases, V lost 0 bases, and 6 bases had no gene match. The CDR3 has 15 amino acids. The CDR3 reads CASSLGDRPLNEQFF. The CDR3 nucleotides read TGTGCCAGCAGCTTGGGGGACAGGCCTTTAAATGAGCAGTTCTTC.

V is TRBV5-1 and J is TRBJ2-7; 8 nucleotides match TRBD2. Germline loops: CDR1 SGHRS, CDR2 YFSETQ. This CDR3 region has 14 residues. J was trimmed by 2 bases and V by 4 bases; bases with no gene match: 5. CDR3 sequence: CASSITSGTYEQYF. CDR3 in DNA: TGCGCCAGCAGCATAACTAGCGGAACCTACGAGCAGTACTTC.

This chain joins TRBV30 and TRBJ1-1; D gene uncertain. The CDR3 spans 15 residues. V lost 2 bases to trimming and J lost 1 base, with 14 bases between them. The germline V gene has CDR1 GTSNPN and CDR2 SVGIG (reference sequence). In nucleotides, the CDR3 is TGTGCCTGGAGTTTGGTAACAGTCCGGAACACTGAAGCTTTCTTT. Encoded protein: CAWSLVTVRNTEAFF.

DNA of the CDR3: TGTGCCAGAGGGGGACAAGAGAACACTGAAGCTTTCTTT. Its translation is CARGGQENTEAFF. The chain employs TRBV6-4 and TRBJ1-1; perhaps TRBD1 as D (6 bases). The germline gives CDR1 MRHNA, CDR2 SNTAGT. The CDR3 is 13 amino acids. The V end lost 9 bases, the J end lost 1 base, and 12 bases lay between the germline ends.

The chain has TRBV7-9 and TRBJ2-7; 8 bases line up with TRBD2. V was clipped by 4 bases and J by 4 bases; unmatched bases: 6. Germline V CDR1 and CDR2: SEHNR, FQNEAQ (reference sequence). The CDR3 is 14 amino acids. Here the CDR3 DNA reads TGTGCCAGCAGCTCGACCGGGACTAGTTACGAGCAGTACTTC. It encodes CASSSTGTSYEQYF.

V usage is TRBV6-5 and J usage is TRBJ2-1; 8 nucleotides align to TRBD1. The CDR3 extends over 13 amino acids. Germline CDR1 and CDR2: MNHEY and SVGAGI. With V trimmed by 4 bases and J by 9 bases, 5 bases remained unmatched. The CDR3 nucleotides read TGTGCCAGCAGTTGGACAGGGTTGGGTGAGCAGTTCTTC. It translates to CASSWTGLGEQFF.

As regards this clone: This CDR3 is also generated by other DNA sequences in the sample. The chain has TRBV10-1 and TRBJ2-7; 8 positions agree with TRBD1. CDR3 size: 13 residues. Per the germline V gene, CDR1 is WNHNN and CDR2 is SYGVQD (reference sequence). The V and J ends lost 5 bases and 3 bases, in that order; junction bases with no gene match: 3. The CDR3 reads CASSSGGIYEQYF. Here the CDR3 DNA reads TGCGCCAGCAGTTCAGGGGGCATCTACGAGCAGTACTTC.

This rearrangement joins TRBV4-1 to TRBJ2-7; TRBD2 matches 8 bases. CDR3 size: 14 residues. V lost 8 bases, J lost 5 bases, and 11 bases stayed unmatched. Germline lookup yields CDR1 MGHRA and CDR2 YSYEKL. DNA for the CDR3: TGCGCCAGCGGCTGGGCTAGCGGGTATAACGAGCAGTACTTC. As protein: CASGWASGYNEQYF.

The CDR3 reads CASSRQVETQYF. For the CDR3, the DNA is TGTGCCAGCAGCCGACAGGTCGAGACCCAGTACTTC. This sequence joins TRBV7-8 and TRBJ2-5; the D gene is possibly TRBD1 (6 bases). V lost 5 bases to trimming and J lost 5 bases, with 9 bases between them. The CDR3 loop spans 12 amino acids. Germline assignment: CDR1 SGHVS and CDR2 FQNEAQ.

The CDR3 coding sequence is TGTGCCAGCAGCTTGCCGGATCAGCCCCAGCATTTT. Translated: CASSLPDQPQHF. V and J are TRBV5-4 and TRBJ1-5; D remains unclear. Germline CDR1 SGHNT, CDR2 YYREEE (reference sequence). Trimming pared 1 base from V and 5 bases from J, leaving 4 bases between. The CDR3 has 12 residues.

The chain carries TRBV6-1 and TRBJ2-4; D is uncertain. The V end lost 6 bases, the J end lost 7 bases, and 10 bases lay between the germline ends. The CDR3 is 12 amino acids. Germline V lookup: CDR1 MNHNS, CDR2 SASEGT. For the CDR3, the DNA is TGTGCCAGCAGCCTACTTGCCAACATTCAGTACTTC. Translated: CASSLLANIQYF.

This clone was detected once. One junction end disagrees with the germline gene, perhaps due to a read error. CDR3 sequence reads: CAARVRNQPQHF. The CDR3 bases are TGCGCGGCCAGGGTCCGCAATCAGCCCCAGCATTTT. The V call is TRBV28, the J call TRBJ1-5, with a weak D call TRBD1 (5 bases). There are 12 residues in the CDR3. From germline, CDR1 is MDHEN and CDR2 SYDVKM.

The rearrangement links TRBV27 to TRBJ1-1; tentatively, D is TRBD1 (6 bases). The length of the CDR3 is 15 residues. V was trimmed by 0 bases and J by 3 bases, leaving 11 bases between them. Germline V CDR1 and CDR2: MNHEY, SMNVEV (reference sequence). Here the CDR3 reads CASSLSGRQDTEAFF. CDR3 DNA sequence: TGTGCCAGCAGTTTATCGGGGCGACAGGACACTGAAGCTTTCTTT.

This chain joins TRBV7-9 and TRBJ2-5, with a tentative D call TRBD2 (7 bases). V lost 5 bases and J lost 5, with 24 bases in between. Germline assignment: CDR1 SEHNR and CDR2 FQNEAQ (reference sequence). The CDR3 has 17 residues. CDR3 loop: CASSHTTEGGGRETQYF. CDR3 sequence (DNA): TGTGCCAGCAGCCATACCACTGAAGGGGGGGGAAGGGAGACCCAGTACTTC.